The present T cell receptor beta chain was sequenced within a study of blood T cell repertoires in COVID-19 (TCRdb year 2020). Study-level background: Samples from collaborators originated in the United States, Italy and Spain and spanned both the acute and convalescent phases of COVID-19. The material from the prospective study consisted of cDNA or gDNA derived from T cells, B-cell-depleted T cells, or PBMCs. The dataset comprised deeply sampled blood TCRbeta repertoires from subjects exposed to, actively infected with, or recovered from COVID-19. The repertoires were released in a freely available public database meant as a resource for research on the immune response to SARS-CoV-2. Samples came from the ongoing ImmuneRACE study (first 160 participants) plus 1,254 subjects from 6 global collaborators. The sample metadata nearly always contained a de-identified subject ID, COVID-19 status, age in years and sex. Where available, HLA class I and class II types were taken from metadata supplied by the sample provider and were not determined by assay-based typing.

What the work shows at the level of the full study, not this receptor alone: The quantity of clinical and demographic metadata differed by source and by participant and was supplied without curation.

V is pared back by 3 bases and J by 5 bases, with 13 bases lying between the germline termini. CDR1 and CDR2, looked up from the germline V gene (reference sequence), are SEHNR and FQNEAQ. The CDR3 contains 14 residues, cysteine and phenylalanine counted. Of all the DNA, just the CDR3 is kept, 42 bases in frame from base 1. TCRbeta CDR3 regions were amplified from genomic DNA by means of the immunoSEQ Assay, a bias-controlled multiplex PCR. As for the original processing: The number of nucleated cells in each sample was estimated from the amplification of reference gene primers within the assay. To quantify the absolute abundance of each unique TCRbeta CDR3 rearrangement, sequence reads were collapsed and filtered. Productive Simpson clonality was computed per sample as the square root of Simpson's diversity index over productive rearrangements. This is the immuneACCESS table as TCRdb keeps it, with only in-frame sequences that have V and J called. A part of the clones is gone; compared with another copy, unresolved V genes explain less than half, and the rest is unexplained. D and trimming come from the DNA, and the V and J calls and clone size come from that table. The sample yields around 20,000 clones; 85% were counted once. Roughly 30% of the sample rests with the top ten.

Each collaborating institution followed its own protocols to collect whole blood in K2EDTA tubes. Collaborator samples were shipped for TCRbeta analysis as frozen whole blood, isolated PBMCs, or DNA extracted from either sample type. Note on this clone: Its cognate antigen has yet to be identified. Qualities for individual bases were not recorded, and no much larger clone is one base off.

The V gene is TRBV7-9 and the J gene is TRBJ2-5, and the D gene may be TRBD2, 6 bases matching. The sequencing input was peripheral blood. The clonotype was recovered from a human donor with active COVID-19. The donor label of this sample is uncertain. The DNA sequence is TGTGCCAGCAGCTTTTCGGGAGTACGGGAGACCCAGTACTTC. This gives the protein CASSFSGVRETQYF. Where the CDR3 stops, the reference TRBV7-9 and TRBJ2-5 genes take over; the full variable domain is DTGVSQNPRHKITKRGQNVTFRCDPISEHNRLYWYRQTLGQGPEFLTYFQNEAQLEKSRLLSDRFSAERPKGSFSTLEIQRTEQGDSAMYLCASSFSGVRETQYFGPGTRLLVL.